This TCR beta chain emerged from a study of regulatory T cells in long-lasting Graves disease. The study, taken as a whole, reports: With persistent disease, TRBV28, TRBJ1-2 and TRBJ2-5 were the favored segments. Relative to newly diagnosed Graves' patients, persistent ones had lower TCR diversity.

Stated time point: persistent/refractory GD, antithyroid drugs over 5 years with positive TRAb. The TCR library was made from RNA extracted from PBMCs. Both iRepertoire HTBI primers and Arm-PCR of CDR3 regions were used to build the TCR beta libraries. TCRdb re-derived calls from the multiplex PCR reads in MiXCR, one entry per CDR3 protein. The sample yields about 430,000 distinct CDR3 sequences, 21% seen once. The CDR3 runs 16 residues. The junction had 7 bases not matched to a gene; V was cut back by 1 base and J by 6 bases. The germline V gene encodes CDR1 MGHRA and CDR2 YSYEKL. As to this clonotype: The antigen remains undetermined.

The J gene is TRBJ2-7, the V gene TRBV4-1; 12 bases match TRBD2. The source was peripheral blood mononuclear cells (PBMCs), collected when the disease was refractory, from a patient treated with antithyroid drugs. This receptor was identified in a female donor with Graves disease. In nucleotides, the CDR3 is TGCGCCAGCAGCCAAGGACTAGCGGGAGAGTCGGGCGAGCAGTACTTC. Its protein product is CASSQGLAGESGEQYF.